A single sample gave rise to the 6 T cell receptor beta chains below, sequenced in a study of shared clonotypes between healthy human individuals. Clones were sequenced by immunoSEQ multiplex PCR, and TCRdb holds only the in-frame ones, with some missing. This sample has 2,100,000 or so clones, with approximately 94% found just once. The source material was naive CD4+ T cells sorted from blood. Subset defined: CD45RA+ positively selected. Every receptor here comes from a man aged 18 to 35 in good health.

V is TRBV30 and J is TRBJ2-7, with no clear D. The CDR3 runs to 16 residues. Trimming took off 0 bases at V and 0 bases at J, with 15 bases between the two ends. Germline values: CDR1 GTSNPN, CDR2 SVGIG (reference sequence). The CDR3 DNA reads TGTGCCTGGAGTGTAAGCGAACTCCTGAGCTCCTACGAGCAGTACTTC. It yields the protein CAWSVSELLSSYEQYF. Variable domain in full (rest from reference TRBV30 and TRBJ2-7): SQTIHQWPATLVQPVGSPLSLECTVEGTSNPNLYWYRQAAGRGLQLLFYSVGIGQISSEVPQNLSASRPQDRQFILSSKKLLLSDSGFYLCAWSVSELLSSYEQYFGPGTRLTVT.

This clone appeared once. The genes are TRBV30 and TRBJ2-7, with 7 bases that match TRBD2. The CDR3 sequence is 14 residues long. CDR1 is GTSNPN and CDR2 is SVGIG in the germline V gene (reference sequence). Losses at the gene ends were 2 bases for V and 4 bases for J; bases not matched to a gene: 8. The CDR3 nucleotides are TGTGCCTGGAGTATTATGGGAGGGCTGTACGAGCAGTACTTC. Translating gives CAWSIMGGLYEQYF. Based on the CDR3 plus reference TRBV30 and TRBJ2-7, the full variable domain is SQTIHQWPATLVQPVGSPLSLECTVEGTSNPNLYWYRQAAGRGLQLLFYSVGIGQISSEVPQNLSASRPQDRQFILSSKKLLLSDSGFYLCAWSIMGGLYEQYFGPGTRLTVT.

There are a few counts of this clone. Other DNA sequences in the sample encode the same CDR3. V and J are TRBV5-1 and TRBJ2-1, with TRBD2 matching 9 bases. The germline V gene encodes CDR1 SGHRS and CDR2 YFSETQ. The CDR3 consists of 15 residues. With 0 bases clipped from V and 4 bases from J, the junction kept 2 bases outside the gene matches. DNA of the CDR3: TGCGCCAGCAGCTTGGGCCTAGCGGGATACAATGAGCAGTTCTTC. Its translation is CASSLGLAGYNEQFF.

This CDR3 reads CASSESGGGLYEQYF. Written as DNA, the CDR3 is TGTGCCAGCAGTGAAAGCGGCGGAGGCCTGTACGAGCAGTACTTC. The chain carries TRBV25-1 and TRBJ2-7; tentatively, D is TRBD2 (5 bases). This CDR3 contains 15 residues. Per germline, CDR1 MGHDK and CDR2 SYGVNS. V was trimmed by 2 bases and J by 4 bases, leaving 15 bases between them.

V is TRBV7-9 and J is TRBJ1-2; tentatively, D is TRBD1 (5 bases). Trimming cost V 4 bases and J 8 bases, with 20 bases left between them. The CDR3 totals 15 residues. The germline gives CDR1 SEHNR, CDR2 FQNEAQ (reference sequence). CDR3 protein: CASSSVAAGKGGYTF. The CDR3 DNA sequence: TGTGCCAGCAGCTCCGTAGCGGCGGGGAAGGGGGGCTACACCTTC.

This chain uses TRBV18 with TRBJ2-7; D is unresolved. This CDR3 comprises 15 residues. The V end was cut by 6 bases, the J end by 2 bases, with 17 bases between. Germline CDR1 and CDR2: KGHSH and LQKENI. The CDR3: CASSPWSATPYEQYF. In DNA, the CDR3 is TGTGCCAGCTCTCCATGGAGTGCCACCCCCTACGAGCAGTACTTC.